Each of the 24 T cell receptor beta chains below was sequenced from the same sample in a study of blood T cell repertoires in COVID-19. Assay: immunoSEQ multiplex PCR; the TCRdb copy retains only in-frame clones and omits some. The sample records over 350,000 clones, roughly nine tenths being singletons. The sample was PBMCs or T cells enriched from blood (not recorded which). The receptors here all came from a woman aged 35 to 49 who had been exposed to COVID-19.

This rearrangement joins TRBV5-1 to TRBJ2-5; D gene uncertain. Deletions cut 1 base from V and 2 bases from J, with 9 bases between. The CDR3 is made up of 14 amino acids. CDR1 and CDR2 from the germline V gene are SGHRS and YFSETQ. The CDR3, as DNA: TGCGCCAGCAGCTTGATACAGCTTCAAGAGACCCAGTACTTC. It specifies CASSLIQLQETQYF.

This clone was counted once. The V and J genes are TRBV14 and TRBJ1-5; D not resolved. Germline V gene sequence: CDR1 SGHDN, CDR2 FVKESK. The CDR3 is 13 residues long. Between the trimmed V and J ends, which lost 1 base and 3 bases, there was a span of 4 bases. The CDR3 coding sequence is TGTGCCAGCAGCCAAGCGGTCAATCAGCCCCAGCATTTT. Translating gives CASSQAVNQPQHF.

The CDR3 DNA reads as TGTGCCAGCAGCTTAGGACAGCCCTCCTACGAGCAGTACTTC. Its translation: CASSLGQPSYEQYF. This chain uses TRBV13 with TRBJ2-7; D is uncertain. V was clipped by 0 bases and J by 0 bases, with 6 bases between them. CDR3 size: 14 residues. Germline V gene data show CDR1 as PRHDT and CDR2 as FYEKMQ (reference sequence).

This clone was seen just once. The chain is built from TRBV2 and TRBJ1-1; the D is unclear. This CDR3 comprises 14 residues. The V end lost 2 bases, the J end lost 3 bases, and 10 bases lay between the germline ends. Germline CDR1 reads SNHLY; CDR2 reads FYNNEI. The CDR3 sequence is CASSERMRDTEAFF. In DNA, the CDR3 is TGTGCCAGCAGTGAAAGGATGAGGGACACTGAAGCTTTCTTT.

Only a few counts were recorded for this clone. The chain uses TRBV6-5 and TRBJ1-5, with 8 bases fitting TRBD1. The J segment lost 2 bases and the V segment lost 0 bases, leaving 3 bases of the junction unmatched. Germline assignment: CDR1 MNHEY and CDR2 SVGAGI. The CDR3 length is 16 residues. CDR3 nucleotides: TGTGCCAGCAGTTACTCGACAGGGGAGGGCAATCAGCCCCAGCATTTT. It is translated as CASSYSTGEGNQPQHF.

The chain carries TRBV2 and TRBJ1-4; D is unclear. Trimming removed 6 bases at V and 7 bases at J, with 18 bases between. CDR3 length: 15 amino acids. CDR1 is SNHLY, CDR2 FYNNEI, per germline. The CDR3 sequence: CASRLIRESSEKLFF. The CDR3 DNA reads TGTGCCAGCAGACTAATCCGGGAGAGCAGTGAAAAACTGTTTTTT.

The CDR3 is CASSESVASTDTQYF. The CDR3 DNA is TGCGCCAGCAGTGAGTCCGTGGCCTCCACAGATACGCAGTATTTT. This chain links TRBV10-1 with TRBJ2-3; no firm D call. This CDR3 region has 15 residues. Trimming removed 0 bases at V and 2 bases at J, with 9 bases between. The V gene's germline CDR1 is WNHNN and CDR2 SYGVQD (reference sequence).

About this clone itself: This sample also contains other DNA sequences that code for the same CDR3. The rearrangement uses TRBV7-3 and TRBJ2-2, with TRBD1 matching over 8 bases. This CDR3 is built from 15 residues. The V segment lost 1 base and the J segment 7 bases; nucleotides outside the gene matches: 5. CDR1 SGHTA and CDR2 FQGTGA come from the germline V gene. CDR3 sequence (DNA): TGTGCCAGCAGCTTAAGGCAGGGGGCAGTCGGGGAGCTGTTTTTT. Protein product: CASSLRQGAVGELFF.

The J gene is TRBJ1-1, the V gene TRBV10-3; 8 bases agree with TRBD1. CDR1 is ENHRY, CDR2 SYGVKD, per germline. The CDR3 is 14 residues long. V shed 6 bases and J 6 bases; nucleotides not matched to a gene: 9. The CDR3 DNA follows: TGTGCCATCAGAGACCGGACAGGGTCGGCTGAAGCTTTCTTT. The encoded protein is CAIRDRTGSAEAFF.

The genes are TRBV29-1 and TRBJ2-1, with 8 nucleotides matching TRBD2. Unmatched junction bases numbered 11, after V lost 5 bases and J lost 5 bases. Germline V lookup: CDR1 SQVTM, CDR2 ANQGSEA. The length of the CDR3 is 15 residues. In nucleotides, the CDR3 is TGCAGCGTTCGCGGGGGACTAGAGGGTAACAATGAGCAGTTCTTC. It translates to CSVRGGLEGNNEQFF.

This clone was detected once. V gene TRBV3-1 (or the pseudogene TRBV3-2) combines with J gene TRBJ2-3; D might be TRBD2 (6 bases). The CDR3 extends over 15 amino acids. The ends were cut back, 1 base at V and 1 base at J, with 9 bases in the middle. Germline V CDR1 and CDR2: LGHDT, YNNKEL (reference sequence). CDR3 region: CASSQAPGGTDTQYF. CDR3 coding DNA: TGTGCCAGCAGCCAAGCGCCGGGGGGCACAGATACGCAGTATTTT.

Comment on this clone: The same CDR3 also results from other DNA sequences found in this sample. This chain uses TRBV10-3 with TRBJ1-1; D is ambiguous. V lost 4 bases to trimming and J lost 1 base, with 7 bases between them. CDR1 is ENHRY, CDR2 SYGVKD, per germline. The CDR3 consists of 13 residues. CDR3 nucleotide sequence: TGTGCCATCAGTGTTAACGGGAACACTGAAGCTTTCTTT. Translation gives CAISVNGNTEAFF.

This clone appeared once. The gene calls are TRBV5-4 and TRBJ1-2; TRBD1 matches at 7 bases. CDR1 is SGHNT and CDR2 is YYREEE in the germline V gene (reference sequence). The CDR3 contains 14 residues. V trimming: 4 bases; J trimming: 2 bases; junction bases outside the gene matches: 5. CDR3 nucleotide sequence: TGTGCCAGCAGCCCCGGACAGGCGAACTATGGCTACACCTTC. Its protein is CASSPGQANYGYTF.

The rearrangement links TRBV3-1 (or the pseudogene TRBV3-2) to TRBJ1-6; tentatively, D is TRBD1 (5 bases). V shed 8 bases and J shed 6 bases, with 14 bases lying between them. Germline CDR1 reads LGHDT; CDR2 reads YNNKEL (reference sequence). There are 14 residues in the CDR3. The CDR3 DNA sequence: TGTGCCAGCGGATGGGTGGGGGGTAATTCACCCCTCCACTTT. It translates to CASGWVGGNSPLHF.

The genes are TRBV15 and TRBJ1-5; D call uncertain. The V gene lost 0 bases and the J gene lost 6 bases, with 9 bases spanning the gap. The CDR3 length is 14 residues. Germline-derived CDR1 and CDR2 are LNHNV and YYDKDF (reference sequence). CDR3 coding DNA: TGTGCCACCAGCAGAGATTTTTACGGTCAGCCCCAGCATTTT. Its protein is CATSRDFYGQPQHF.

The CDR3 is CAISDFQGAPTEAFF. CDR3 DNA sequence: TGTGCCATCAGTGACTTTCAGGGGGCGCCCACTGAAGCTTTCTTT. The rearrangement joins TRBV10-3 to TRBJ1-1, with 8 bases matching TRBD1. In germline, CDR1 is ENHRY, CDR2 SYGVKD. The CDR3 totals 15 residues. V trimming: 3 bases; J trimming: 4 bases; junction bases outside the gene matches: 7.

The chain carries TRBV30 and TRBJ2-5, with 9 bases aligning to TRBD2. V gave up 5 bases and J gave up 1 base; unmatched junction bases: 2. CDR1 and CDR2 from the germline V gene are GTSNPN and SVGIG (reference sequence). This CDR3 is 13 amino acids long. CDR3 bases: TGTGCCTGGGCGGGAGGGCCCCAAGAGACCCAGTACTTC. Translated: CAWAGGPQETQYF. Filled out from reference TRBV30 and TRBJ2-5, the complete variable domain reads SQTIHQWPATLVQPVGSPLSLECTVEGTSNPNLYWYRQAAGRGLQLLFYSVGIGQISSEVPQNLSASRPQDRQFILSSKKLLLSDSGFYLCAWAGGPQETQYFGPGTRLLVL.

The chain has TRBV2 and TRBJ2-5; TRBD1 matches 9 bases. CDR1 and CDR2 (germline): SNHLY, FYNNEI. V was clipped by 10 bases and J by 6 bases; unmatched bases: 15. The CDR3 covers 15 residues. Written as DNA, the CDR3 is TGTGCCACCAACTCCCCGGACAGGGGAAGGAAGACCCAGTACTTC. Protein product: CATNSPDRGRKTQYF.

Details on this clone: At one of its ends the junction is not consistent with the germline gene, which may arise from a read error. The chain is built from TRBV3-1 (or the pseudogene TRBV3-2) and TRBJ2-7; TRBD2 is a possible D gene (7 bases). Germline V gene lookup returns CDR1 LGHDT and CDR2 YNNKEL (reference sequence). CDR3 size: 15 residues. This CDR3 reads CASSQDKSGGGGDHF. Written as DNA, the CDR3 is TGTGCCAGCAGCCAAGATAAGTCGGGTGGCGGGGGCGATCACTTC.

V gene TRBV9 combines with J gene TRBJ1-2; D not certain. The CDR3 is 11 residues long. From germline, CDR1 is SGDLS and CDR2 YYNGEE. The V and J ends lost 3 bases and 8 bases respectively, with 8 bases between them. CDR3 residues: CASSGAGGYTF. CDR3 in DNA: TGTGCCAGCAGCGGGGCGGGCGGCTACACCTTC.

Only a few counts were recorded for this clone. The chain couples TRBV18 to TRBJ1-2; D is perhaps TRBD1 (5 bases). V was shortened by 6 bases and J by 2 bases, with 10 bases between the two germline ends. Germline values: CDR1 KGHSH, CDR2 LQKENI. The CDR3 is 13 residues long. The CDR3 loop reads CASSAGGNYGYTF. The CDR3 coding sequence is TGTGCCAGCTCTGCGGGGGGAAACTATGGCTACACCTTC.

The CDR3 protein is CASSLGGTAAYEQYF. Written as DNA, the CDR3 is TGCGCCAGCAGCTTGGGAGGGACAGCAGCCTACGAGCAGTACTTC. The rearrangement uses TRBV5-1 and TRBJ2-7; 7 positions match TRBD1. Germline-derived CDR1 and CDR2 are SGHRS and YFSETQ. CDR3 length: 15 residues. The V gene end was trimmed by 0 bases and the J gene end by 2 bases; junction bases not matched to a gene: 5.

The CDR3 loop reads CASSPRGGDTEAFF. CDR3 bases: TGTGCCAGCTCACCAAGAGGGGGAGACACTGAAGCTTTCTTT. The chain combines TRBV18 with TRBJ1-1; a weak D match, TRBD1 (6 bases). The CDR3 contains 14 residues. Deletions cut 2 bases from V and 3 bases from J, with 10 bases between. CDR1 is KGHSH, CDR2 LQKENI, per germline.

The genes are TRBV7-2 and TRBJ2-5; TRBD2 is a possible D gene (5 bases). CDR1 and CDR2 from the germline V gene are SGHTA and FQGNSA. The CDR3 sequence is 16 residues long. Trimming cost V 5 bases and J 2 bases, with 18 bases left between them. CDR3 DNA: TGTGCCAGCAGCCCAAATCCGGGGAAAACACAAGAGACCCAGTACTTC. Translating it yields CASSPNPGKTQETQYF.